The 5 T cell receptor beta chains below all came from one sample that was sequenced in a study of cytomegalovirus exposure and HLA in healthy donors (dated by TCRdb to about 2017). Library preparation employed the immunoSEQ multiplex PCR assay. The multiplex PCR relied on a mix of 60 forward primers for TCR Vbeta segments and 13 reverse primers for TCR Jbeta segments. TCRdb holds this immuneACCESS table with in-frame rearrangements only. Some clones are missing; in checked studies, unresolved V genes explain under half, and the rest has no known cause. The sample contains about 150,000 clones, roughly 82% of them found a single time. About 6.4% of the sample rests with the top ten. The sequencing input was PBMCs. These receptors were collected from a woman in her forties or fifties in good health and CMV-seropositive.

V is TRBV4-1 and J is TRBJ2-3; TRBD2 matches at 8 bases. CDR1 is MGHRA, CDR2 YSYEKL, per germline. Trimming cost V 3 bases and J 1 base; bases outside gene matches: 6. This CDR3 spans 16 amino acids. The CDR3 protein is CASSHLSGGGTDTQYF. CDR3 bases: TGCGCCAGCAGCCACCTCAGCGGGGGAGGCACAGATACGCAGTATTTT.

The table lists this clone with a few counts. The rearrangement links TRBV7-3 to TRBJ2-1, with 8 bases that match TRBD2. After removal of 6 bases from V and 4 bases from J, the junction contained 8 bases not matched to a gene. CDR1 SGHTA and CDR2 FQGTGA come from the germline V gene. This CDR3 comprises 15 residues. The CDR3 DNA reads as TGTGCCAGCAGTCCCGGGGGGGGCTTTTACAATGAGCAGTTCTTC. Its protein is CASSPGGGFYNEQFF.

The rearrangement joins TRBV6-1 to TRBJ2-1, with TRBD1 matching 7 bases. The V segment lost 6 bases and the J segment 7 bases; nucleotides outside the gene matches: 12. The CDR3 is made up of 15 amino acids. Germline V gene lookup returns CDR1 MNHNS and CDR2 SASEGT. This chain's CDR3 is CASSPSGTARNEQFF. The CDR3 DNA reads TGTGCCAGCAGCCCTTCCGGGACAGCCCGAAATGAGCAGTTCTTC.

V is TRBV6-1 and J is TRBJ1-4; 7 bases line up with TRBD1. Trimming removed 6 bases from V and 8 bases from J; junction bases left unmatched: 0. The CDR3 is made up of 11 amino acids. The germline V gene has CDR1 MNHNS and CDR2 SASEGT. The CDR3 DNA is TGTGCCAGCAGGACAGGGGAAAAACTGTTTTTT. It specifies CASRTGEKLFF.

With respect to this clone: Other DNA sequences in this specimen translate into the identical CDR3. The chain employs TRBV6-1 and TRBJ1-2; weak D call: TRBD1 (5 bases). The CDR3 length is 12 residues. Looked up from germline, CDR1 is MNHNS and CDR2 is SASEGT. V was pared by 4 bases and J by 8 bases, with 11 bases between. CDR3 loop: CASSGTGRGYTF. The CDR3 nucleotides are TGTGCCAGCAGTGGCACAGGCAGGGGCTACACCTTC.